This T cell receptor beta chain was captured in a study of shared clonotypes between healthy human individuals. Study findings and constraints: Lower generation probabilities were found for non-shared clonotypes than for those shared by all four donors. For sorted subsets, rarefaction showed incomplete sequencing despite large depth. Clonotype sharing across a few donors was observed for about 4.8% of naive CD4 clonotypes.

Comment on this clone: Its specificity is unknown.

The repertoire was sequenced with immunoSEQ multiplex PCR; TCRdb's copy has only in-frame clones and lacks some. The sample yields approximately 530,000 clones, 90% to 97% seen once. V shed 6 bases and J shed 1 base, with 7 bases lying between them. The CDR3 length is 13 residues. Germline CDR1 and CDR2: SNHLY and FYNNEI. The sequence was obtained from a woman aged 25 to 39 in good health. The J gene is TRBJ1-5, the V gene TRBV2; no clear D. Sequenced sample: naive CD4+ T cells sorted from blood. Subset noted: CD45RA+ positively selected. The CDR3 sequence is CASRDRSNQPQHF. The CDR3 DNA reads TGTGCCAGCAGAGACCGGAGCAATCAGCCCCAGCATTTT.